The text below deals with one TCR beta chain. This record comes from a study of control samples from healthy donors and cancer patients. This table comes from immunoSEQ multiplex PCR, and its TCRdb copy is limited to in-frame clones, with some not included. The table records roughly 86,000 clones, roughly 93% of them present only once. Sequencing used blood. The source of this sequence is a woman aged 25 to 39 in good health.

In DNA form, the CDR3 reads TGTGCCAGCAGTTTAATGGGCGACACTGAAGCTTTCTTT. The encoded protein is CASSLMGDTEAFF. The chain is built from TRBV12-3 or TRBV12-4 and TRBJ1-1; D is ambiguous. The CDR3 has 13 amino acids. V shed 2 bases and J shed 3 bases, with 7 bases lying between them.